These T cell receptor beta chains were read from a single sample in a study of blood T cell repertoires in COVID-19. Generated by immunoSEQ multiplex PCR, the TCRdb table keeps only in-frame clones and is missing some. The table has about 150,000 clones, 84% seen once. Material: PBMCs or T cells enriched from blood (not recorded which). Every receptor here comes from a woman in her 50s who had recovered from COVID-19. The CDR3 runs from the conserved cysteine through the conserved F or W. Fields, in order: D gene, clone size, V gene, J gene, CDR3 DNA, CDR3 protein. The D gene is left open where the match is weak. Where a row states a size, it is once, few, many or the class of an expanded clone; other rows omit it.

.	.	TRBV19	TRBJ1-2	TGTGCCAGTCAGAATTATCAGACGGGGGACTATGGCTACACCTTC	CASQNYQTGDYGYTF
TRBD2	.	TRBV7-2	TRBJ2-2	TGTGCCAGCAGCTTAGCGGGCGGGAGGACCGGGGAGCTGTTTTTT	CASSLAGGRTGELFF
.	.	TRBV11-3	TRBJ2-1	TGTGCCAGCAGCCCAGACATCCGGAGGACTGCGGCTTTTTATGAGCAGTTCTTC	CASSPDIRRTAAFYEQFF
.	.	TRBV5-1	TRBJ1-4	TGCGCCAGCCGCCTAGCGGCGACCGGAGAAAAACTGTTTTTT	CASRLAATGEKLFF
TRBD2	.	TRBV7-9	TRBJ2-1	TGTGCCAGCACCCGACTAGCGGGCTCCTACAATGAGCAGTTCTTC	CASTRLAGSYNEQFF
.	.	TRBV6-5	TRBJ1-2	TGTGCCAGCAGACCCCGGGGGCGGGAGAACTATGGCTACACCTTC	CASRPRGRENYGYTF
TRBD1	.	TRBV28	TRBJ1-6	TGTGCCAGCAGTTCTTACAGGGGAAATTCACCCCTCCACTTT	CASSSYRGNSPLHF
.	.	TRBV24-1	TRBJ2-3	TGTGCCACCAGTGATTTCGGGCAGGGGAGCGATACGCAGTATTTT	CATSDFGQGSDTQYF
TRBD1	.	TRBV10-3	TRBJ1-1	TGTGCCATCAGGCAACAGGGGGCATTAACTGAAGCTTTCTTT	CAIRQQGALTEAFF
TRBD1	few	TRBV5-1	TRBJ1-3	TGCGCCAGCAGCCGAAGGACAGGGGTTGGAAACACCATATATTTT	CASSRRTGVGNTIYF
.	once	TRBV11-2	TRBJ1-1	TGTGCCAGCAGCCTTACAGAGAACACTGAAGCTTTCTTT	CASSLTENTEAFF
.	many	TRBV9	TRBJ1-1	TGTGCCAGCAGCGTAGGAATCGGGACAAGTATGAACACTGAAGCTTTCTTT	CASSVGIGTSMNTEAFF
.	.	TRBV11-2	TRBJ2-1	TGTGCCAGCGGGAGCGGACTTATCTACAATGAGCAGTTCTTC	CASGSGLIYNEQFF
.	once	TRBV27	TRBJ1-5	TGTGCCAGCAGTCCCCACAGAGAAAATCAGCCCCAGCATTTT	CASSPHRENQPQHF
.	once	TRBV11-3	TRBJ1-1	TGTGCCAGCAGCAAAAGCCCCCTTCAGGGGATGAACACTGAAGCTTTCTTT	CASSKSPLQGMNTEAFF
.	once	TRBV7-3	TRBJ2-3	TGTGCCAGCAGCTTTGTCGGAGATACGCAGTATTTT	CASSFVGDTQYF
.	.	TRBV10-3	TRBJ2-2	TGTGCCATCAAGTACTCGGCGAACACCGGGGAGCTGTTTTTT	CAIKYSANTGELFF
TRBD1	.	TRBV20-1	TRBJ1-5	TGCAGTGCTAATGAGGGGAGACAGGGGTTAAGAAATCAGCCCCAGCATTTT	CSANEGRQGLRNQPQHF
.	.	TRBV28	TRBJ1-5	TGTGCCAGCAGTTTGTACAGACCCAATCAGCCCCAGCATTTT	CASSLYRPNQPQHF
TRBD1	.	TRBV10-3	TRBJ1-4	TGTGCCATCAGTGAGCCGGGACAGTTAGGGGAAAAACTGTTTTTT	CAISEPGQLGEKLFF
.	.	TRBV29-1	TRBJ1-1	TGCAGCGCCCAACAGGGCGCGAACACTGAAGCTTTCTTT	CSAQQGANTEAFF
TRBD2	.	TRBV27	TRBJ2-7	TGTGCCAGCAGCCAGCCCGGGGAGCGGGAGGCCTTGAAGCAGTACTTC	CASSQPGEREALKQYF
.	.	TRBV7-2	TRBJ1-2	TGTGCCAGCAGCTTATCGGAGGTAAACTATGGCTACACCTTC	CASSLSEVNYGYTF
.	.	TRBV7-2	TRBJ1-6	TGTGCCAGCAGCTTACCAGGGTATTCACCCCTCCACTTT	CASSLPGYSPLHF
TRBD1	.	TRBV2	TRBJ2-5	TGTGCCAGCAGTGACGAGGGGACAGGGACGACCCAGTACTTC	CASSDEGTGTTQYF
TRBD1	.	TRBV19	TRBJ1-6	TGTGCCAGTAACCTCGGGACAGCAAATTCACCCCTCCACTTT	CASNLGTANSPLHF
.	.	TRBV7-2	TRBJ2-5	TGTGCCAGCAGCTTAGGTCCAGGGGAAGAGACCCAGTACTTC	CASSLGPGEETQYF
TRBD1	.	TRBV6-1	TRBJ2-7	TGTGCCAGCAGTGTCGCGGGACAGGGACGCTACGAGCAGTACTTC	CASSVAGQGRYEQYF
.	.	TRBV7-3	TRBJ2-2	TGTGCCAGCAGCTTGACGACAGGCACCGGGGAGCTGTTTTTT	CASSLTTGTGELFF
TRBD1	.	TRBV19	TRBJ2-2	TGTGCCAGTGGGCAGGGGGCCGGGGAGCTGTTTTTT	CASGQGAGELFF
.	.	TRBV18	TRBJ1-3	TGTGCCAGCGCAATGGCCCCAGGAAACACCATATATTTT	CASAMAPGNTIYF
.	.	TRBV5-1	TRBJ2-7	TGCGCCAGCAGCTTGGTCTCTGGCCTAGACTACGAGCAGTACTTC	CASSLVSGLDYEQYF
TRBD2	.	TRBV23-1	TRBJ2-2	TGCGCCAGCAGGAATCCGGGAGGCAGGAACACCGGGGAGCTGTTTTTT	CASRNPGGRNTGELFF
.	.	TRBV7-2	TRBJ1-5	TGTGCCAGCAGCCCCCAGGGCCCTCACTACAATCAGCCCCAGCATTTT	CASSPQGPHYNQPQHF
TRBD2	.	TRBV28	TRBJ2-7	TGTGCCAGCAGTTTATGGGGGCGGACTAGCGGGATGGACTACGAGCAGTACTTC	CASSLWGRTSGMDYEQYF
TRBD2	once	TRBV7-2	TRBJ2-3	TGTGCCAGCAGCTTCCTAGCGGGACCCAGCACAGATACGCAGTATTTT	CASSFLAGPSTDTQYF
TRBD1	.	TRBV7-9	TRBJ2-7	TGTGCCAGCAGCTCCCTTAGTCTGGGACAGGGAGGCTTC	CASSSLSLGQGGF
TRBD1	.	TRBV6-2/TRBV6-3	TRBJ1-1	TGTGCCAGCAGTTCCCCCGGGAGGGGGCTTGGCACTGAAGCTTTCTTT	CASSSPGRGLGTEAFF
.	.	TRBV28	TRBJ1-6	TGTGCCAGCAGTTCAACCTCAAGGGACATCATTATCTCCTATAATTCACCCCTCCACTTT	CASSSTSRDIIISYNSPLHF
.	.	TRBV4-1	TRBJ2-1	TGCGCCAGCAGCCAGGACCTAGGGGGGGGGTACAATGAGCAGTTCTTC	CASSQDLGGGYNEQFF
.	.	TRBV13	TRBJ2-1	TGTGCCAGCAGCTTACTGGCAGGGGAGGGTTCCTACAATGAGCAGTTCTTC	CASSLLAGEGSYNEQFF
.	.	TRBV29-1	TRBJ2-2	TGCAGCGTGCGGACAGTCCCCACCGGGGAGCTGTTTTTT	CSVRTVPTGELFF
TRBD1	.	TRBV7-8	TRBJ1-3	TGTGCCAGCAGCTTTGGGTCAGGGGGCGAAAACACCATATATTTT	CASSFGSGGENTIYF
TRBD1	few	TRBV5-1	TRBJ2-2	TGCGCCAGCAGCCCAGACCGGGACAGGAACACCGGGGAGCTGTTTTTT	CASSPDRDRNTGELFF
TRBD1	.	TRBV24-1	TRBJ1-5	TGTGCCACCAGTGACCCGGGGACAGGGGATCAGCCCCAGCATTTT	CATSDPGTGDQPQHF
.	.	TRBV6-5	TRBJ1-1	TGTGCCAGCAGTTACTCCGACAGCATGAACACTGAAGCTTTCTTT	CASSYSDSMNTEAFF
TRBD1	.	TRBV10-3	TRBJ2-2	TGTGCCATCGCCCGACCGGGACAGGGGGAATACGGGGAGCTGTTTTTT	CAIARPGQGEYGELFF
TRBD1	.	TRBV4-3	TRBJ2-2	TGCGCCAGTTCGAGGGGGCATGACACCGGGGAGCTGTTTTTT	CASSRGHDTGELFF
.	few	TRBV29-1	TRBJ1-2	TGCAGCGCCCATAAGTTAGCTAACTATGGCTACACCTTC	CSAHKLANYGYTF